This T cell receptor beta chain was recovered during a study of CD8+CD57+ T cells in acquired aplastic anemia. V gave up 6 bases and J gave up 13 bases, with 20 bases separating them. In germline, CDR1 is SGHDN, CDR2 FVKESK. CDR3 length: 13 amino acids. CD8+CD57+ cell expansion, shown by flow cytometry, had occurred in the patients selected for sequencing. Genomic DNA acted as the template from which TCR beta VDJ combination and CDR3 sequence profiling were carried out. From the reads, TCRdb called clonotypes with MiXCR, one entry per CDR3 protein. There are around 250,000 distinct CDR3 sequences in the sample; less than 85% occur only once, and approximately 40% lies in the top ten.

Sequences were obtained from sorted CD4+, CD8+, or CD8+CD57+ T cells (not recorded which) from PBMCs. The sequence was collected from a human donor with aplastic anemia. V gene TRBV14 combines with J gene TRBJ2-3; D remains unclear. The CDR3: CASRDAGRTTEYF. CDR3 coding DNA: TGTGCCAGCAGGGACGCCGGACGAACCACCGAGTATTTT.